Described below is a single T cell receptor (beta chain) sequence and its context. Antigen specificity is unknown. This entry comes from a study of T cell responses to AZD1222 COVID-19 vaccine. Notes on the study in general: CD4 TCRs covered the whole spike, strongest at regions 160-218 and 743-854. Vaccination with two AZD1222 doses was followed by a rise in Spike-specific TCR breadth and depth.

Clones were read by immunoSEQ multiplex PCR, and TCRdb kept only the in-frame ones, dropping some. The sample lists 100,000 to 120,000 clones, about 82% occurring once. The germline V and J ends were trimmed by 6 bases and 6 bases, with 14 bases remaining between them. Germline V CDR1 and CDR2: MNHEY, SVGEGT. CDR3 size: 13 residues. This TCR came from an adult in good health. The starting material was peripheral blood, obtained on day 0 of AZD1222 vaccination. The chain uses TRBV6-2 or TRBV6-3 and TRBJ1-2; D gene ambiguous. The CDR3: CASSRPTANGYTF. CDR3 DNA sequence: TGTGCCAGCAGCCGCCCCACAGCGAATGGCTACACCTTC.